Each of the 27 T cell receptor beta chains below was sequenced from the same sample in a study of Graves' ophthalmopathy and Graves' hyperthyroidism listed by TCRdb under 2018. TCRdb lists the instrument as Illumina HiSeq 2000. TCR beta CDR3 regions were amplified from RNA transcripts for repertoire sequencing. HTBI primers and the Qiagen OneStep RT-PCR kit were used in a first-round RT-PCR, which was followed by a second-round multiplex PCR, size selection and purification. TCRdb ran its own pipeline on the public reads, namely fastp trimming at Q25 and MiXCR clone calling, and kept in-frame beta chains. Identical CDR3 proteins give one entry, which carries the most common genes and DNA. This sample holds 400,000 to 450,000 distinct CDR3 sequences; roughly 21% were observed only once. Under 3.5% of the sample rests with the top ten. The source material was peripheral blood. All receptors come from a woman aged 18-30 years with stable Graves' hyperthyroidism. Donor details come from another sample of the same person, matched by shared clones.

The V call is TRBV11-2, the J call TRBJ1-5; unclear D gene. Germline V gene data show CDR1 as SGHAT and CDR2 as FQNNGV. The CDR3 is 13 amino acids. The V and J ends lost 5 bases and 6 bases respectively, with 11 bases between them. CDR3 sequence (DNA): TGTGCCAGCAGCCCCCCTTCGGGTCAGCCCCAGCATTTT. Translated, it gives CASSPPSGQPQHF.

This clonotype was counted at least ten times. This chain links TRBV11-1 with TRBJ1-1; D is undetermined. The CDR3 has 13 amino acids. From germline, CDR1 is SGHAT and CDR2 FQDESV (reference sequence). Trimming cost V 5 bases and J 3 bases, with 10 bases left between them. CDR3 sequence (DNA): TGTGCCAGCAGCCCGGAGCTGGACACTGAAGCTTTCTTT. This encodes CASSPELDTEAFF.

This chain connects TRBV27 to TRBJ1-5; unclear D gene. The germline V gene has CDR1 MNHEY and CDR2 SMNVEV (reference sequence). The CDR3 runs to 12 residues. Between the trimmed V and J ends, which lost 8 bases and 8 bases, there was a span of 13 bases. The CDR3 bases are TGTGCCAGCGGCAGGCTGAGGGAGCCCCAGCATTTT. Its protein is CASGRLREPQHF.

This clonotype has a count of ten or more. The chain is built from TRBV12-3 or TRBV12-4 and TRBJ2-6; the D gene is possibly TRBD1 (6 bases). Trimming removed 5 bases at V and 1 base at J, with 15 bases between. The CDR3 loop spans 17 amino acids. The CDR3 loop reads CASSLVQTGSGANVLTF. The DNA for the CDR3 is TGTGCCAGCAGTCTCGTACAGACAGGATCTGGGGCCAACGTCCTGACTTTC.

V and J are TRBV5-1 and TRBJ2-2; D not certain. CDR3 length: 15 amino acids. CDR1 and CDR2 from the germline V gene are SGHRS and YFSETQ. Deletions cut 1 base from V and 5 bases from J, with 12 bases between. As DNA, the CDR3 is TGCGCCAGCAGCTTGTCTAGGGTGGCTACCGGGGAGCTGTTTTTT. Protein product: CASSLSRVATGELFF.

Many counts were recorded for this clonotype. The chain uses TRBV5-1 and TRBJ1-3, with 9 bases matching TRBD1. Looked up from germline, CDR1 is SGHRS and CDR2 is YFSETQ. This CDR3 has 17 residues. V shed 0 bases and J 2 bases; nucleotides not matched to a gene: 6. The CDR3, as DNA: TGCGCCAGCAGCTTGGATGGACAGGGGATCACTGGAAACACCATATATTTT. Its protein product is CASSLDGQGITGNTIYF.

This clonotype was observed a few times. This sequence joins TRBV6-5 and TRBJ2-5; TRBD1 is a possible D gene (6 bases). The germline V gene has CDR1 MNHEY and CDR2 SVGAGI. The CDR3 extends over 14 amino acids. Trimming cost V 4 bases and J 1 base, with 10 bases left between them. This chain's CDR3 is CASSFRGIQETQYF. The CDR3 DNA reads TGTGCCAGCAGTTTCAGGGGTATCCAAGAGACCCAGTACTTC.

About this clonotype itself: Sequence at one end of the junction differs from germline and may be a read error. V usage is TRBV20-1 and J usage is TRBJ2-4; maybe TRBD2 (6 bases). The CDR3 contains 16 residues. Germline V gives CDR1 DFQATT, CDR2 SNEGSKA (reference sequence). This CDR3 reads CSALRLREGAKNIKYF. CDR3 sequence (DNA): TGCAGTGCTCTCCGTTTGCGGGAAGGAGCCAAAAACATTAAGTACTTC.

The chain combines TRBV6-5 with TRBJ2-5; 7 nucleotides align to TRBD1. With V trimmed by 0 bases and J by 4 bases, 5 bases remained unmatched. Germline V gene lookup returns CDR1 MNHEY and CDR2 SVGAGI. This CDR3 contains 15 residues. The CDR3: CASSYSRAGGETQYF. The CDR3 DNA reads as TGTGCCAGCAGTTACTCGAGGGCAGGGGGAGAGACCCAGTACTTC.

The rearrangement joins TRBV28 to TRBJ1-2; D call uncertain. The CDR3 contains 16 residues. Trimming stripped 10 bases from V and 4 bases from J, with 25 bases between. Germline CDR1 MDHEN, CDR2 SYDVKM. The chain's CDR3 is CATIPRPDGTLYGYTF. In DNA, the CDR3 is TGTGCCACCATCCCACGGCCGGACGGAACCCTCTATGGCTACACCTTC.

This clonotype was counted many times. This chain connects TRBV4-1 to TRBJ1-2; D might be TRBD1 (6 bases). Trimming removed 0 bases from V and 8 bases from J, with 13 bases in between. The CDR3 is made up of 14 amino acids. The germline V gene encodes CDR1 MGHRA and CDR2 YSYEKL. In DNA form, the CDR3 reads TGCGCCAGCAGCCAAGATCCCAGGGGAGGAGGCTACACCTTC. It codes for CASSQDPRGGGYTF.

The rearrangement joins TRBV28 to TRBJ2-7; 9 bases match TRBD2. Germline assignment: CDR1 MDHEN and CDR2 SYDVKM. The CDR3 covers 15 residues. J lost 5 bases, V lost 3 bases, and 8 bases had no gene match. The CDR3 DNA reads as TGTGCCAGCAGTTTCTTTCCCGGGACTAGCAACGAGCAGTACTTC. Translating gives CASSFFPGTSNEQYF.

V is TRBV25-1 and J is TRBJ2-5; 7 bases align to TRBD2. This CDR3 comprises 13 residues. Germline trimming cut 6 bases from V and 4 bases from J; bases unmatched to any gene: 5. CDR1 is MGHDK and CDR2 is SYGVNS in the germline V gene. CDR3 sequence (DNA): TGTGCCAGCAGCCCGCGGGAGAGAGAGACCCAGTACTTC. The encoded protein is CASSPRERETQYF.

This clonotype came up many times. The genes are TRBV6-2 or TRBV6-3 and TRBJ2-7; 7 bases are shared with TRBD2. The CDR3 totals 15 residues. Trimming removed 7 bases from V and 3 bases from J; junction bases left unmatched: 12. Germline CDR1 MNHEY, CDR2 SVGEGT. The CDR3 DNA follows: TGTGCCAGCAAGAAGATCCTAGCGGCGAGCTACGAGCAGTACTTC. Translated: CASKKILAASYEQYF.

This clonotype was detected ten times or more. V usage is TRBV19 and J usage is TRBJ1-1, with unresolved D. This CDR3 is 14 amino acids long. Deletions cut 4 bases from V and 4 bases from J, with 13 bases between. Germline CDR1 LNHDA, CDR2 SQIVND (reference sequence). The CDR3 spells CASSRRGHSTEAFF. CDR3 nucleotides: TGTGCCAGTAGTAGAAGAGGGCACAGCACTGAAGCTTTCTTT. The entire variable domain, with the rest obtained from reference TRBV19 and TRBJ1-1, is as follows: DGGITQSPKYLFRKEGQNVTLSCEQNLNHDAMYWYRQDPGQGLRLIYYSQIVNDFQKGDIAEGYSVSREKKESFPLTVTSAQKNPTAFYLCASSRRGHSTEAFFGQGTRLTVV.

This clonotype was seen ten or more times. This rearrangement joins TRBV5-1 to TRBJ2-2, with D uncertain. CDR1 and CDR2 from the germline V gene are SGHRS and YFSETQ. V was pared by 1 base and J by 3 bases, with 7 bases between. The CDR3 is made up of 14 amino acids. CDR3 protein: CASSLTDYTGELFF. The CDR3 coding sequence is TGCGCCAGCAGCTTGACAGATTACACCGGGGAGCTGTTTTTT.

This clonotype has a count of ten or more. The chain has TRBV5-1 and TRBJ2-7; no clear D gene. Germline V gene data show CDR1 as SGHRS and CDR2 as YFSETQ. V lost 0 bases and J lost 3, with 10 bases in between. CDR3 length equals 14 residues. This CDR3 reads CASSLEADVYEQYF. Here the CDR3 DNA reads TGCGCCAGCAGCTTGGAGGCCGACGTCTACGAGCAGTACTTC.

This clonotype was recorded many times. The chain has TRBV4-3 and TRBJ2-7; 7 nucleotides align to TRBD1. From germline, CDR1 is LGHNA and CDR2 YSLEER. Losses at the gene ends were 1 base for V and 3 bases for J; bases not matched to a gene: 6. CDR3 length equals 15 residues. In nucleotides, the CDR3 is TGCGCCAGCAGCCAAGCTCGACAGGGAGTCTACGAGCAGTACTTC. This gives the protein CASSQARQGVYEQYF.

The rearrangement joins TRBV7-8 to TRBJ2-7, with TRBD2 identical over 12 bases. The CDR3 consists of 17 residues. Germline V gene lookup returns CDR1 SGHVS and CDR2 FQNEAQ. The trim removed 1 base at V and 6 bases at J, leaving 10 bases unmatched. The CDR3 sequence: CASSLVGLAGGPSEQYF. CDR3 nucleotide sequence: TGTGCCAGCAGCTTAGTCGGGCTAGCGGGAGGGCCGAGCGAGCAGTACTTC.

The V gene is TRBV7-2, the J gene TRBJ2-2, with 8 bases lining up with TRBD1. V was pared by 10 bases and J by 12 bases, with 7 bases of the junction left unmatched. Germline V gene lookup returns CDR1 SGHTA and CDR2 FQGNSA. This CDR3 comprises 11 residues. The CDR3 bases are TGTGCCACCCCTTGGACAGGGAAGCTGTTTTTT. The encoded protein is CATPWTGKLFF.

This clonotype has ten or more counts. The rearrangement joins TRBV7-3 to TRBJ2-7, with D unresolved. The germline V gene encodes CDR1 SGHTA and CDR2 FQGTGA. The V end was cut by 1 base, the J end by 4 bases, with 11 bases between. The CDR3 runs to 14 residues. CDR3: CASSLNFGPYEQYF. CDR3 in DNA: TGTGCCAGCAGCTTAAATTTTGGACCGTACGAGCAGTACTTC.

The gene calls are TRBV2 and TRBJ1-1, with unresolved D. The V gene lost 6 bases and the J gene lost 1 base, with 18 bases spanning the gap. CDR3 length equals 16 residues. Germline CDR1 is SNHLY and CDR2 is FYNNEI. Here the CDR3 DNA reads TGTGCCAGCAGCGGTATAGAGTGGAAATCGAACACTGAAGCTTTCTTT. Encoded protein: CASSGIEWKSNTEAFF.

V and J are TRBV7-2 and TRBJ1-2, with 7 nucleotides matching TRBD1. This CDR3 spans 13 amino acids. Per the germline V gene, CDR1 is SGHTA and CDR2 is FQGNSA. Trimming removed 2 bases from V and 8 bases from J; junction bases left unmatched: 5. CDR3 amino acids: CASSLNRGGGYTF. CDR3 coding DNA: TGTGCCAGCAGCTTAAACAGGGGCGGAGGCTACACCTTC.

This clonotype came up many times. The chain uses TRBV7-3 and TRBJ1-1; D is perhaps TRBD1 (5 bases). Germline CDR1 reads SGHTA; CDR2 reads FQGTGA. The CDR3 spans 13 residues. V lost 6 bases and J 1 base, leaving 9 bases between the germline ends. The CDR3 DNA follows: TGTGCCAGCAGACGACAGCAGAACACTGAAGCTTTCTTT. Translation gives CASRRQQNTEAFF.

The CDR3 sequence: CASSEARGTGNIQYF. The CDR3 nucleotides are TGTGCCAGCAGTGAAGCGAGGGGCACGGGAAACATTCAGTACTTC. The chain employs TRBV6-1 and TRBJ2-4; D might be TRBD1 or TRBD2, each matching 5 bases. CDR1 is MNHNS and CDR2 is SASEGT in the germline V gene. Trimming shortened V by 0 bases and J by 6 bases, and 12 bases separated the two germline ends. The CDR3 spans 15 residues.

This clonotype was detected many times. The chain couples TRBV12-3 or TRBV12-4 to TRBJ1-1; D gene unclear. The CDR3 covers 12 residues. The germline V and J ends were trimmed by 3 bases and 5 bases, with 7 bases remaining between them. CDR3 DNA sequence: TGTGCCAGCAGTTTGGAGGGAACTGAAGCTTTCTTT. It yields the protein CASSLEGTEAFF.

This clonotype was found many times. The chain recombines TRBV11-1 with TRBJ2-5, with 9 nucleotides matching TRBD2. Trimming at V came to 5 bases and at J to 7 bases, leaving 17 bases not matched to a gene. CDR1 and CDR2 from the germline V gene are SGHAT and FQDESV (reference sequence). The CDR3 runs to 17 residues. CDR3 DNA: TGTGCCAGCAGCCCTCGGAAATTAGCGGGAGAAAAAGGGACCCAGTACTTC. Translating gives CASSPRKLAGEKGTQYF.